The 18 T cell receptor beta chains listed next were all sequenced from one sample in a study of cytomegalovirus exposure and HLA in healthy donors. PCR primers comprised 60 Vbeta and 13 Jbeta primers. The table came from immunoSEQ multiplex PCR; TCRdb's copy has only in-frame clones and leaves some out. The data contain 150,000 to 200,000 clones, approximately 77% of them singletons. Sequencing was done on a sample of PBMCs. The receptor source for this set is a male donor in good health and CMV-seronegative.

There are a few counts of this clone. The chain recombines TRBV5-6 with TRBJ2-3; TRBD2 is a possible D gene (5 bases). Germline CDR1 SGHDT, CDR2 YYEEEE. This CDR3 is built from 16 residues. V was trimmed by 1 base and J by 3 bases, leaving 15 bases between them. CDR3 sequence reads: CASSLTEGVVTDTQYF. CDR3 sequence (DNA): TGTGCCAGCAGCTTGACTGAGGGAGTAGTTACAGATACGCAGTATTTT.

This sequence joins TRBV18 and TRBJ2-6; D is unclear. Per the germline V gene, CDR1 is KGHSH and CDR2 is LQKENI. CDR3 length: 14 amino acids. V was trimmed by 5 bases and J by 3 bases, leaving 8 bases between them. The CDR3 loop is CASSDLSGANVLTF. In DNA form, the CDR3 reads TGTGCCAGCTCAGACTTGAGTGGGGCCAACGTCCTGACTTTC.

In the case of this clone: The sample holds other DNA sequences that translate to the same CDR3. The chain carries TRBV19 and TRBJ1-5; D is unresolved. The CDR3 is made up of 13 amino acids. Looked up from germline, CDR1 is LNHDA and CDR2 is SQIVND (reference sequence). Deletions cut 7 bases from V and 6 bases from J, with 13 bases between. The CDR3 coding sequence is TGTGCCAGTACACCCCCGGCAGGTCAGCCCCAGCATTTT. It is translated as CASTPPAGQPQHF.

The chain couples TRBV7-8 to TRBJ1-2; D ambiguous. The germline gives CDR1 SGHVS, CDR2 FQNEAQ. V was pared by 1 base and J by 4 bases, with 7 bases between. The CDR3 totals 13 residues. For the CDR3, the DNA is TGTGCCAGCAGCTTAGACAGATCCTATGGCTACACCTTC. Protein: CASSLDRSYGYTF.

V is TRBV6-6 and J is TRBJ2-5; the D gene is possibly TRBD2 (5 bases). Germline V gene data show CDR1 as MNHNY and CDR2 as SVGAGI (reference sequence). This CDR3 region has 15 residues. With 5 bases removed from V and 0 bases from J, the gap between germline ends came to 13 bases. CDR3 loop: CASSPQRSYQETQYF. CDR3 in DNA: TGTGCCAGCAGTCCCCAGCGGTCCTACCAAGAGACCCAGTACTTC.

The gene calls are TRBV19 and TRBJ1-6, with no clear D. CDR1 is LNHDA, CDR2 SQIVND, per germline (reference sequence). The V gene lost 4 bases and the J gene lost 0 bases, with 10 bases spanning the gap. The CDR3 contains 16 residues. The CDR3 DNA reads as TGTGCCAGTAGTAGATCAGCGAGCTCCTATAATTCACCCCTCCACTTT. Amino acids: CASSRSASSYNSPLHF. Full variable domain (outside the CDR3, taken from reference TRBV19 and TRBJ1-6): DGGITQSPKYLFRKEGQNVTLSCEQNLNHDAMYWYRQDPGQGLRLIYYSQIVNDFQKGDIAEGYSVSREKKESFPLTVTSAQKNPTAFYLCASSRSASSYNSPLHFGNGTRLTVT.

The chain employs TRBV18 and TRBJ1-5; D ambiguous. Germline values: CDR1 KGHSH, CDR2 LQKENI. The CDR3 spans 15 residues. Trimming pared 5 bases from V and 0 bases from J, leaving 11 bases between. For the CDR3, the DNA is TGTGCCAGCTCAGCCCCAGGTCGTAGCAATCAGCCCCAGCATTTT. It translates to CASSAPGRSNQPQHF.

The chain uses TRBV6-6 and TRBJ2-3, with 7 bases lining up with TRBD2. Per germline, CDR1 MNHNY and CDR2 SVGAGI (reference sequence). V trimming: 6 bases; J trimming: 3 bases; junction bases outside the gene matches: 12. CDR3 length: 16 amino acids. The CDR3 is CASSSAAGLGTDTQYF. The CDR3 nucleotides are TGTGCCAGCAGCTCAGCAGCGGGGCTGGGAACAGATACGCAGTATTTT.

This chain uses TRBV11-2 with TRBJ2-2, with a weak D call TRBD1 (5 bases). V dropped 5 bases and J dropped 4 bases, with 14 bases sitting between them. The CDR3 consists of 15 residues. Germline values: CDR1 SGHAT, CDR2 FQNNGV. DNA for the CDR3: TGTGCCAGCAGCCCCCGACCTCAGGGCACCGGGGAGCTGTTTTTT. Protein: CASSPRPQGTGELFF.

The chain joins TRBV27 to TRBJ2-7; 14 nucleotides match TRBD2. Trimming at V came to 2 bases and at J to 4 bases, leaving 7 bases not matched to a gene. The V gene's germline CDR1 is MNHEY and CDR2 SMNVEV (reference sequence). The CDR3 has 17 amino acids. Here the CDR3 reads CASSLGLAGGTAYEQYF. CDR3 coding DNA: TGTGCCAGCAGTTTAGGACTAGCGGGAGGAACCGCATACGAGCAGTACTTC.

The genes are TRBV2 and TRBJ2-1, with D possibly TRBD1 on 6 matching bases. V was clipped by 9 bases and J by 10 bases, with 13 bases between them. This CDR3 spans 11 amino acids. The germline V gene has CDR1 SNHLY and CDR2 FYNNEI. As DNA, the CDR3 is TGTGCCAGTACAGGGACGTGGGAGCAGTTCTTC. Translated, it gives CASTGTWEQFF.

The chain has TRBV19 and TRBJ1-4; 10 nucleotides line up with TRBD1. The CDR3 covers 12 residues. V lost 10 bases and J lost 7; bases outside the gene matches: 3. The germline gives CDR1 LNHDA, CDR2 SQIVND (reference sequence). The CDR3 region has the DNA TGTGCCACCCGGGACAGGGGTGAAAAACTGTTTTTT. Its translation: CATRDRGEKLFF.

This clone was recorded a few times. The chain is built from TRBV2 and TRBJ2-7; D is ambiguous. CDR1 and CDR2 from the germline V gene are SNHLY and FYNNEI. This CDR3 comprises 15 residues. Trimming shortened V by 2 bases and J by 0 bases, and 11 bases separated the two germline ends. The CDR3 nucleotides read TGTGCCAGCAGTGAAAATGGCGGTAGCTCCTACGAGCAGTACTTC. This translates into CASSENGGSSYEQYF.

This rearrangement joins TRBV5-1 to TRBJ1-1; TRBD1 agrees at 7 bases. The V and J ends lost 4 bases and 0 bases, in that order; junction bases with no gene match: 15. The CDR3 has 18 amino acids. Looked up from germline, CDR1 is SGHRS and CDR2 is YFSETQ. The CDR3 DNA reads TGCGCCAGCAGCAACCAAGACAGGGCCGAGTCGCTGAACACTGAAGCTTTCTTT. Amino acids: CASSNQDRAESLNTEAFF.

This rearrangement joins TRBV9 to TRBJ1-2; 7 bases agree with TRBD1. Germline V lookup: CDR1 SGDLS, CDR2 YYNGEE. Unmatched junction bases numbered 3, after V lost 2 bases and J lost 8 bases. CDR3 length: 12 residues. The CDR3 DNA reads as TGTGCCAGCAGCGTCGACAGGGACGGCTACACCTTC. Protein sequence: CASSVDRDGYTF. The variable domain in full, completed from reference TRBV9 and TRBJ1-2, reads DSGVTQTPKHLITATGQRVTLRCSPRSGDLSVYWYQQSLDQGLQFLIQYYNGEERAKGNILERFSAQQFPDLHSELNLSSLELGDSALYFCASSVDRDGYTFGSGTRLTVV.

V is TRBV27 and J is TRBJ2-7; no clear D. The germline CDR1 and CDR2 sequences are MNHEY and SMNVEV (reference sequence). The V and J ends lost 10 bases and 3 bases respectively, with 7 bases between them. CDR3 size: 10 residues. The CDR3 spells CANSHYEQYF. The CDR3 DNA follows: TGTGCCAACAGCCACTACGAGCAGTACTTC.

This rearrangement joins TRBV9 to TRBJ1-4, with D perhaps matching TRBD1 (6 bases). Trimming stripped 4 bases from V and 12 bases from J, with 13 bases between. The germline V gene encodes CDR1 SGDLS and CDR2 YYNGEE. The CDR3 runs 12 residues. The CDR3 reads CASSPGGLELFF. CDR3 sequence (DNA): TGTGCCAGCAGCCCGGGGGGGCTGGAACTGTTTTTT. The whole variable domain, filled in from reference TRBV9 and TRBJ1-4, reads DSGVTQTPKHLITATGQRVTLRCSPRSGDLSVYWYQQSLDQGLQFLIQYYNGEERAKGNILERFSAQQFPDLHSELNLSSLELGDSALYFCASSPGGLELFFGSGTQLSVL.

This clone was seen a few times. The genes are TRBV7-6 and TRBJ2-3; TRBD2 is a possible D gene (7 bases). The CDR3 contains 16 residues. Trimming stripped 3 bases from V and 2 bases from J, with 15 bases between. The germline V gene has CDR1 SGHVS and CDR2 FNYEAQ. The CDR3 here is CASSLGGGTITDTQYF. The CDR3 coding sequence is TGTGCCAGCAGCTTGGGGGGCGGGACTATCACAGATACGCAGTATTTT.